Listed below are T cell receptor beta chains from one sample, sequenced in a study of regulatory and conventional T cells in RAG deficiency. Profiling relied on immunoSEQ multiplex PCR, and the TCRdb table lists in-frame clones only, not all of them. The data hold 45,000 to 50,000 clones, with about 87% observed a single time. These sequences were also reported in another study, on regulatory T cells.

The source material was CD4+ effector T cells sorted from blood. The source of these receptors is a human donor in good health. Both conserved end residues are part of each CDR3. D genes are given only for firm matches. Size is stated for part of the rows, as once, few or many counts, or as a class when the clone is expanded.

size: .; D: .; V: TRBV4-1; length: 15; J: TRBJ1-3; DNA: TGCGCCAGCAGCCAAGAGAGGGGGGCTGGAAACACCATATATTTT; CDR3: CASSQERGAGNTIYF
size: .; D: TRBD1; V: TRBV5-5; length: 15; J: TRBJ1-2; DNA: TGTGCCAGCAGTTCCGGGACAGGGATGATCGGAGGCTACACCTTC; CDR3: CASSSGTGMIGGYTF
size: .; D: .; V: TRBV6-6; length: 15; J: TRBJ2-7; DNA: TGTGCCAGCAGTTACTCGAGAGGATCCTCCTACGAGCAGTACTTC; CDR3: CASSYSRGSSYEQYF
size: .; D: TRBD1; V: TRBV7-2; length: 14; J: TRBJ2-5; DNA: TGTGCCAGCAGCCTTGACAGGGCCAAAGAGACCCAGTACTTC; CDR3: CASSLDRAKETQYF
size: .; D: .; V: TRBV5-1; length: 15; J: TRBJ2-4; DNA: TGCGCCAGCCGCCAATGGGGGGCTACCAAAAACATTCAGTACTTC; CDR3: CASRQWGATKNIQYF
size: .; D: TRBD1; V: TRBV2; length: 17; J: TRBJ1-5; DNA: TGTGCCAGCAGAGCCGGGACAGGAAAATATAGCAATCAGCCCCAGCATTTT; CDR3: CASRAGTGKYSNQPQHF
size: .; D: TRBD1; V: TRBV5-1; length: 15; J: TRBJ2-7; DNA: TGCGCCAGCAGCACGGACAGGACGATTTCCTACGAGCAGTACTTC; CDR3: CASSTDRTISYEQYF
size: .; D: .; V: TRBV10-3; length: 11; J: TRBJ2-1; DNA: TGTGCCATCAGTGAGGGGTTTGAGCAGTTCTTC; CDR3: CAISEGFEQFF
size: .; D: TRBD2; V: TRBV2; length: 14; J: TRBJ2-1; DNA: TGTGCCAGCAGTGTACTTCCGGGGGGCAATGAGCAGTTCTTC; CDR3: CASSVLPGGNEQFF
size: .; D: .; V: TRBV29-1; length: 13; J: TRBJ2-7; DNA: TGCAGCGGTGGAGGGGTTGGGGGCTACGAGCAGTACTTC; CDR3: CSGGGVGGYEQYF
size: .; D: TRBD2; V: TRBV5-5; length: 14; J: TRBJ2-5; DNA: TGTGCCAGCAGTATGGGCGGGGGGGCGGAGACCCAGTACTTC; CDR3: CASSMGGGAETQYF
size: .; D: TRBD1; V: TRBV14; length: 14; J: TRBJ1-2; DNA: TGTGCCAGCAGCCACTCAGGGGGTAACTATGGCTACACCTTC; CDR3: CASSHSGGNYGYTF
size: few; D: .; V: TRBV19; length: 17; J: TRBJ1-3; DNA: TGTGCCAGCTCATATCCAGACAAATCCTTTAGTGGAAACACCATATATTTT; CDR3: CASSYPDKSFSGNTIYF
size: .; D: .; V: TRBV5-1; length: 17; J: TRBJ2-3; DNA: TGCGCCAGCAGCTTGGCCTCCTTTGCGGCGGGCACAGATACGCAGTATTTT; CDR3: CASSLASFAAGTDTQYF
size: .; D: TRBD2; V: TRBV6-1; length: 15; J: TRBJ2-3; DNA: TGTGCCAGCAGTCAGACTAGCGGGAGGTCAGATACGCAGTATTTT; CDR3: CASSQTSGRSDTQYF
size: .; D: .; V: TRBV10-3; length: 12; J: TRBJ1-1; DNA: TGTGCCATCAGTGGGGCCGGGACTGAAGCTTTCTTT; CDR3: CAISGAGTEAFF
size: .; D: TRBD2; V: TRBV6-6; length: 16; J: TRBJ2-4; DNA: TGTGCCAGCAGTTACGGGGGGGACCCTACGAGGGACATTCAGTACTTC; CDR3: CASSYGGDPTRDIQYF
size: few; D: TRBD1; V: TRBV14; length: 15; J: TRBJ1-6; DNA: TGTGCCAGCAGCCACCTGACAGGGGTTAATTCACCCCTCCACTTT; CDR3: CASSHLTGVNSPLHF
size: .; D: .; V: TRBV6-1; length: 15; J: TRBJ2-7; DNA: TGTGCCAGCAGTGAAGGGCCAGGGGGGGCCTACGAGCAGTACTTC; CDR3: CASSEGPGGAYEQYF
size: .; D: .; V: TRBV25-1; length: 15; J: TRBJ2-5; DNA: TGTGCCAGCAGTGAACGTGGAAGTGGGCAAGAGACCCAGTACTTC; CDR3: CASSERGSGQETQYF
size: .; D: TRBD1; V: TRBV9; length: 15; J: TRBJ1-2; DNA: TGTGCCAGCAGCGTAGACCCAGGGGGCGTCTATGGCTACACCTTC; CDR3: CASSVDPGGVYGYTF
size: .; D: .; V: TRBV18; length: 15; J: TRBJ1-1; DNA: TGTGCCAGCTCACCGTCAGGGATTGGGGTCACTGAAGCTTTCTTT; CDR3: CASSPSGIGVTEAFF
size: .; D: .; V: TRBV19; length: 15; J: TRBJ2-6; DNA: TGTGCCAGTAGTCATCTTGGCTCTGGGGCCAACGTCCTGACTTTC; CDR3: CASSHLGSGANVLTF
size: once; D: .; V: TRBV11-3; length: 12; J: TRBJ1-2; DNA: TGTGCCAGCAGCTCCAACAAGGATGGCTACACCTTC; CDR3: CASSSNKDGYTF
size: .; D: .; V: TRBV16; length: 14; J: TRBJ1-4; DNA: TGTGCCAGCAGCCCGGGACCGAGAGAGGAAAAACTGTTTTTT; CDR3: CASSPGPREEKLFF